This T cell receptor (beta chain) was recovered during a study of cytomegalovirus exposure and HLA in healthy donors (dated by TCRdb to the late 2010s). The study in broad terms: According to an earlier analysis of a few hundred of the donors, 200 million or so T cells yielded 100 million or so unique TCR beta sequences and approximately 280 Gb of sequence data. Approximately 300 gigabases of sequencing data and around 80 million unique TCR sequences made up an early release that covered 500 to 650 HLA-typed donors. The genetic ancestry cluster associated with self-reported Caucasian donors included 81% of the roughly 390 genotyped donors. The study was designed to test whether signatures of past pathogen exposure could be identified by cataloging public T cell receptors. The study profiled the T cell repertoires of about 640 subjects by immunosequencing and related them to cytomegalovirus serostatus. A separate validation cohort of some 130 different subjects was used in addition to the roughly 700-subject first cohort. The study combined high-throughput TCR immunosequencing, statistical association of individual TCRs with disease status, and machine learning to predict cytomegalovirus infection status. A later analysis re-examined previously published TCR beta repertoires from several hundred donors and added high-resolution HLA genotyping to investigate patterns of TCR occurrence. Rather than drawing on any new phenotypic data, the later analysis identified candidate immune exposures from TCR beta sequences and the way those sequences occurred across donors. An earlier analysis of some 500 of the donors applied high-throughput TCR beta sequencing to assess whether each TCR beta V gene segment acted as functional or pseudogenic. Donor age, sex, ethnicity and CMV serostatus were collected together with the repertoire data. A later genetic analysis took genome-wide SNP genotypes for about 55% of the roughly 700 donors and used that subset as a discovery cohort. All discovery cohort repertoires had been generated on a single sequencing platform. Both class I and class II loci were covered by HLA typing, at four-digit resolution. Typing coverage differed by locus: A, B, C, DRB1 and DQB1 were typed in about 620-630 donors, DQA1 in 522, DPA1 in around 580, and DPB1 in just under 490. Several DR-DQ haplotypes were handled as single units for association and clustering, since linkage in the cohort was strong. On average, roughly 250,000 unique TCR beta nucleotide sequences were sequenced per donor among 350 to 400 genotyped donors of the cohort, with roughly 19% of those sequences being non-productive.

What the research found in general, with its limitations: A few of the identified cytomegalovirus-associated TCR beta chains were confirmed in vitro to be specific for cytomegalovirus antigens. According to the authors, the approach could potentially be generalized to other disease states and immunological phenotypes. Broadly in line with IMGT annotations, most TCR beta V segments showed up in productive rearrangements about 87% or about 30% of the time in an earlier analysis of approximately 600 of the donors. According to a later analysis, TCR association rates differed among HLA loci, with DRB1 alleles showing the most associated TCRs and HLA-C alleles showing the fewest. In a later genetic analysis, a missense DCLRE1C variant was associated with V-gene and J-gene trimming of TCR beta chains, and the association was replicated in an independent cohort. In this cohort, only TCR beta chains were sequenced, and detectable features were limited by the absence of alpha or paired-chain data. Some IMGT-functional V segments, including TRBV6-2 and TRBV6-3, could not be told apart with the 87-base-pair reads, so those segments were excluded. The classifier was reported to diagnose cytomegalovirus status with high specificity and sensitivity in both the original cohort and the validation cohort. A later analysis found that HLA-associated TCR beta chains were more clonally expanded and had lower generation probabilities than equally common non-associated chains. Most CMV-associated TCR beta chains appeared to be HLA-restricted in a later analysis, and the HLA associations seemed to be driven largely by CMV exposure. Strong co-occurrence of HLA alleles, especially DR and DQ, made assigning TCR associations to individual alleles difficult. In the study, about 150 TCR beta chains were listed as associated with cytomegalovirus. A further reported finding was that TCR beta sequences accurately predicted the HLA-A and HLA-B alleles for most subjects in the first cohort. Correlated functional status among segregating V segments might reflect linkage disequilibrium, but an unknown experimental factor could not be ruled out. Because some donors lacked HLA typing at each locus, the association tests relied only on the typed subset. A group of highly shared sequence variants was considered likely to be a technical artifact of the sequencing pipeline. Several of the top co-occurrence clusters appeared to be linked to parvovirus B19, influenza, CMV and Epstein-Barr virus, according to a later analysis. The only immune exposure information available for the cohort was CMV serostatus. Most TCR sequences were observed very rarely across donors, whereas some public TCRs were present in many individuals. Sequencing depth was assumed to be roughly uniform across donors in the presence/absence analyses, though that assumption may not hold. A later analysis associated some 17,000 TCR beta sequences with specific HLA alleles at a false discovery rate of 0.05. Compared with the approximately 700-donor mean, donors in an Asian-associated ancestry cluster had fewer N-insertions in productive TCRs, according to a later genetic analysis. The earlier analysis of fewer than 750 of the donors excluded some 16 rarely observed V segments, including chromosome 9 orphons, because counts were too low.

About this clone: Its specific antigen is unknown. No quality values exist for individual bases; no much larger clone is one base distant.

The protocol used for the library was the immunoSEQ multiplex PCR assay. For the multiplex PCR, a mixture combining 60 forward primers for TCR Vbeta segments and 13 reverse primers for TCR Jbeta segments was used. The CDR3 region of rearranged TCR beta genes was amplified from genomic DNA with a multiplex PCR assay. The Illumina HiSeq System was used to sequence the amplified TCR beta libraries as 87-base-pair reads. The paper's processing steps were these. In a later analysis, 70 million to 95 million unique TCR beta chains were counted across the roughly 610 repertoires, and roughly 11 million of these chains were shared by at least two donors. To remove PCR and sequencing errors, raw reads were error-corrected and collapsed into unique sequences using a nearest-neighbor algorithm that merged closely related sequences. Alignment of CDR3 sequences to IMGT reference sequences was used to assign V, D and J gene segments. Each retained sequence needed at least a six-nucleotide match to both a V gene segment and a J gene segment. A rearrangement counted as productive if the CDR3 had no stop codons and remained in frame with V and J, and every other rearrangement counted as non-productive. Following IMGT convention, CDR3 was defined as the stretch from the second conserved V-encoded cysteine up to the conserved J-encoded phenylalanine. The earlier analysis of 587 of the donors excluded any sequence lacking an unambiguous match to a single V gene segment. In an earlier analysis of several hundred of the donors, a V segment was called functional when productive rearrangements were above 56.7%, and segregating when the standard deviation between donors exceeded 5%. A statistical classification framework was developed to diagnose cytomegalovirus status using the catalog of TCR beta chain sequences. In a later analysis, V and J genes were assigned by comparing TCR nucleotide sequences against IMGT/GENE-DB human TR gene sequences. A later analysis assigned CDR3 sequences and most-parsimonious VDJ recombination scenarios with the TCRdist pipeline. In a later analysis, every TCR beta chain was defined by the combination of its CDR3 amino acid sequence and its V-gene family, and reads without a unique V-gene family were dropped. A later analysis removed 550 to 650 highly shared, low-generation-probability nucleotide sequences to deal with suspected cross-contamination and a sequencing artifact. A later analysis calculated a clonal expansion index for each public chain from normalized within-repertoire ranks of inferred template counts. In a later analysis, generation probabilities were computed using a VDJ recombination model fitted to out-of-frame rearrangements, and the results were checked against IGoR. A later analysis scored TCR-TCR, TCR-HLA and TCR-CMV co-occurrence with hypergeometric tests, applying a repertoire-size bias correction to TCR pairs. In a later analysis, false discovery rates were estimated by permuting HLA or CMV assignments 20 times. A later analysis grouped co-occurring TCRs with DBSCAN, adding TCRdist sequence similarity when clustering within HLA-allele-positive subsets. Repertoires with fewer than 30,000 or more than 120,000 public chains, plus five repertoires with anomalous nucleotide sharing, were excluded from co-occurrence clustering. TCRdb mirrors the immuneACCESS table, restricted to in-frame sequences. Some clones are absent from its copies; in checked studies, under half trace to an unresolved V gene, and the reason for the others is unknown. For V, J and clone size, that table is used; D and trimming come from the DNA. The sample contains a few hundred thousand clones, roughly 80% of them found a single time. The biggest ten clones account for 2.5% to 3% of the sample.

The cohort consisted of hundreds of healthy bone marrow donors. All cohort members were sampled while nominally healthy, although unrecorded immune exposures were likely present. The donor was CMV seronegative and belonged to the group of 350 to 400 seronegative cohort members. A peripheral blood sample was provided by each donor, and peripheral blood mononuclear cells were used for TCR beta sequencing. Genomic DNA extraction from the blood cell samples was performed with the Qiagen DNeasy Blood Extraction Kit. Reading from cysteine to phenylalanine, the CDR3 counts 15 amino acids. Just the 45-base CDR3 DNA is kept, in frame starting at base 1. V drops 3 bases and J drops 1 base, leaving 11 bases in between. The germline V gene encodes CDR1 LNHDA and CDR2 SQIVND (reference sequence).

Sequencing used PBMCs. The chain is encoded by TRBV19 joined to TRBJ2-3; perhaps TRBD2 is the D gene, with 7 bases matching. The receptor's source is a man aged 25 to 40 in good health and CMV-seronegative. The nucleotide sequence is given as TGTGCCAGTAGTATTGGGCGGGGGCGCACAGATACGCAGTATTTT. The encoded protein is CASSIGRGRTDTQYF.